A single sample is the source of the 3 T cell receptor beta chains below, sequenced in a study of blood T cell repertoires in COVID-19. Sequencing was performed with immunoSEQ multiplex PCR; in TCRdb, only in-frame clones are kept and a portion is missing. The data hold roughly 200,000 clones, with 82% observed a single time. Input material: peripheral blood. The source of these receptors is a woman aged 55-70 years with COVID-19, enrolled during active disease.

V is TRBV9 and J is TRBJ2-1; 13 bases are shared with TRBD2. There are 15 residues in the CDR3. J gave up 13 bases and V 0 bases, and 7 bases lay outside the gene matches. Germline V CDR1 and CDR2: SGDLS, YYNGEE. The CDR3, as DNA: TGTGCCAGCAGCGTAGGAGGGACTAGCGGGGAGGTACAGTTCTTC. Translating gives CASSVGGTSGEVQFF.

This chain connects TRBV4-2 to TRBJ2-6; 7 bases fit TRBD1. The ends lost 0 bases at V and 0 bases at J; junction bases unmatched: 2. The CDR3 runs 17 residues. CDR1 LGHNA and CDR2 YNFKEQ come from the germline V gene. The CDR3 nucleotides are TGTGCCAGCAGCCAAGATGGGGACAGCTCTGGGGCCAACGTCCTGACTTTC. Amino acid sequence: CASSQDGDSSGANVLTF.

The CDR3 here is CASSYSTGGGGGYTF. As DNA, the CDR3 is TGTGCCAGCAGTTACTCGACAGGGGGCGGCGGTGGCTACACCTTC. The rearrangement uses TRBV28 and TRBJ1-2; 10 bases map to TRBD1. The length of the CDR3 is 15 residues. The germline V gene encodes CDR1 MDHEN and CDR2 SYDVKM. V trimming: 4 bases; J trimming: 7 bases; junction bases outside the gene matches: 9.